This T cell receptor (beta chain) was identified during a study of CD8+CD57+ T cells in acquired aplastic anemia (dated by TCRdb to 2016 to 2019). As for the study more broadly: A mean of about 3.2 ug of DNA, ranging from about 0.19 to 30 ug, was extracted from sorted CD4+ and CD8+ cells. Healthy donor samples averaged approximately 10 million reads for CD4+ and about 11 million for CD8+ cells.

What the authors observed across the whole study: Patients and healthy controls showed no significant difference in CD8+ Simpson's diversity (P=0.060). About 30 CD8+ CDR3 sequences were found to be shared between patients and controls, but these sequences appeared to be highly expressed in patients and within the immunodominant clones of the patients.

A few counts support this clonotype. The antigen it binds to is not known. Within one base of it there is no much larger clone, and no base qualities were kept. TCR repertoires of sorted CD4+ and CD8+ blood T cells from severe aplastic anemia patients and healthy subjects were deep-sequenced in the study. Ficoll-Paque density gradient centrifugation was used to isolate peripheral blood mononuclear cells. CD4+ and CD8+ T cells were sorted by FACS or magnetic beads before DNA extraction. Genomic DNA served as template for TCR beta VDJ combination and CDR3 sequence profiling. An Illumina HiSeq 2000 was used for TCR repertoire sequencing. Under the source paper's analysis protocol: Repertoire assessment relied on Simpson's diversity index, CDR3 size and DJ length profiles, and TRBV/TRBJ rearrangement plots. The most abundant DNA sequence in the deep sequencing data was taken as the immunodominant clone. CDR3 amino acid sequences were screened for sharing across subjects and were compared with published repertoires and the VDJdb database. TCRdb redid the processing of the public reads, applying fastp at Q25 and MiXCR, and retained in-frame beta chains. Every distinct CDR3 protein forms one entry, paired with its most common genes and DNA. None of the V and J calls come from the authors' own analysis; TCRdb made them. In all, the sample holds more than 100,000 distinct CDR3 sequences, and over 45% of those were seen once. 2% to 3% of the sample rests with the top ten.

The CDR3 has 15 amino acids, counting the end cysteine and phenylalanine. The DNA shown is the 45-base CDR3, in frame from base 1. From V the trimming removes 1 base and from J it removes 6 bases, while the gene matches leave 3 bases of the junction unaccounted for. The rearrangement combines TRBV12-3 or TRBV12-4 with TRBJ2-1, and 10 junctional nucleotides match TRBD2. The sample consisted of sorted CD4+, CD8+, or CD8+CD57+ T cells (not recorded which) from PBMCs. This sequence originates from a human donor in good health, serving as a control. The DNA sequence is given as TGTGCCAGCAGTTTAGGGCTAGCGGGAGTCAATGAGCAGTTCTTC. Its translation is CASSLGLAGVNEQFF.